This T cell receptor beta chain originates from a study of Ad26.COV2.S vaccination and SARS-CoV-2 variants. On the study more broadly: Donor got 5x10^10 or 1x10^11 viral particles of Ad26.COV2.S. General study results and limits: Spike-specific TCR breadth ran higher among vaccine recipients than placebo recipients.

Specified treatment: 15 to 20 received Ad26.COV2.S at low or high dose, single or two shots; 5 received placebo; per-sample allocation not given. Specimen acquisition occurred on day 63 following the initial vaccine or placebo injection. As regards this clone: Its cognate antigen is unknown.

This table comes from immunoSEQ multiplex PCR, and its TCRdb copy is limited to in-frame clones, with some not included. The sample carries about 370,000 clones, 89% recorded once. The CDR3 consists of 15 residues. CDR1 and CDR2 (germline): SGHVS, FNYEAQ. The V and J ends lost 5 bases and 0 bases respectively, with 14 bases between them. The specimen was peripheral blood, collected in a trial of Ad26.COV2.S vaccine versus placebo. This chain joins TRBV7-6 and TRBJ2-7; perhaps D is TRBD1 or TRBD2 (5 bases each). The receptor comes from a person aged 18-65 years who received the Ad26.COV2.S COVID-19 vaccine or a placebo. This CDR3 reads CASSLPGPSSYEQYF. The DNA of the CDR3 is TGTGCCAGCAGCCTTCCGGGGCCGAGCTCCTACGAGCAGTACTTC.